This passage covers 7 T cell receptor beta chains from one sample sequenced in a study of identical twins. One entry per CDR3 protein results from TCRdb running MiXCR on the 5' RACE reads. The profile covers some 97,000 distinct CDR3 sequences, with just under 6% appearing a single time and 12% taken by the ten largest. Sequencing input: memory T cells sorted from blood. The origin of the receptors is a woman in her forties or fifties in good health.

This clonotype showed up just a few times. The chain links TRBV24-1 to TRBJ2-5; D not certain. The germline V and J ends were trimmed by 2 bases and 3 bases, with 6 bases remaining between them. This CDR3 has 13 residues. The germline V gene has CDR1 KGHDR and CDR2 SFDVKD. CDR3 bases: TGTGCCACCAGTGATTGGCGAGAAGAGACCCAGTACTTC. This sequence encodes CATSDWREETQYF.

Many counts were recorded for this clonotype. This chain uses TRBV20-1 with TRBJ2-2; 12 nucleotides match TRBD1. The CDR3 extends over 17 amino acids. The germline gives CDR1 DFQATT, CDR2 SNEGSKA (reference sequence). V was clipped by 3 bases and J by 6 bases; unmatched bases: 11. The CDR3 region has the DNA TGCAGTGCTAGCGCCGCACGGGACAGGGGGCGATCCGGGGAGCTGTTTTTT. Translation: CSASAARDRGRSGELFF.

This clonotype occurred many times. The chain couples TRBV5-1 to TRBJ1-2, with D unclear. There are 13 residues in the CDR3. Trimming removed 4 bases at V and 4 bases at J, with 11 bases between. Germline V gene data show CDR1 as SGHRS and CDR2 as YFSETQ. CDR3 in amino acids: CASSPMAGYGYTF. CDR3 DNA sequence: TGCGCCAGCAGCCCAATGGCAGGCTATGGCTACACCTTC.

A remark on this clonotype: An end of the junction does not agree with germline; a read error may underlie this. J is TRBJ2-2 and V is TRBV11-2, with D uncertain. CDR3 length: 13 amino acids. Germline-derived CDR1 and CDR2 are SGHAT and FQNNGV. The CDR3 loop reads CASSPRNAGELFF. Written as DNA, the CDR3 is TGTGCCAGCAGCCCACGGAACGCCGGGGAGCTGTTTTTT.

J is TRBJ2-7 and V is TRBV15; 9 bases fit TRBD1. Trimming took 8 bases from V and 4 from J; bases not matched to a gene: 6. This CDR3 spans 13 amino acids. The germline gives CDR1 LNHNV, CDR2 YYDKDF (reference sequence). The CDR3 is CATGKGQGYEQYF. In nucleotides, the CDR3 is TGTGCCACCGGTAAGGGACAGGGTTACGAGCAGTACTTC.

The chain combines TRBV18 with TRBJ2-1; no clear D. Germline V CDR1 and CDR2: KGHSH, LQKENI. V was trimmed by 2 bases and J by 3 bases, leaving 17 bases between them. This CDR3 has 17 residues. The DNA for the CDR3 is TGTGCCAGCTCACCAAGAGGAGCCGCAGATCGCTACAATGAGCAGTTCTTC. Translating it yields CASSPRGAADRYNEQFF.

In its sample, this clonotype was seen many times. The chain couples TRBV27 to TRBJ1-2, with 7 bases matching TRBD1. The V gene end was trimmed by 4 bases and the J gene end by 6 bases; junction bases not matched to a gene: 14. CDR1 and CDR2 (germline): MNHEY, SMNVEV (reference sequence). The CDR3 totals 16 residues. CDR3 coding DNA: TGTGCCAGCAGTTCCTGGGCCCCCGGGACAGACAATGGCTACACCTTC. Amino acids: CASSSWAPGTDNGYTF.